These T cell receptor beta chains were read from a single sample in a study of CD8 T cells in ankylosing spondylitis. TCRdb re-derived calls from the 5' RACE reads in MiXCR, one entry per CDR3 protein. The sample holds roughly 700,000 distinct CDR3 sequences, around 20% seen once. The specimen was blood, either unsorted or a sorted T cell fraction (not recorded which). Source of these receptors: a male donor with ankylosing spondylitis. Both conserved end residues are part of each CDR3. A D gene is named only where the DNA matches it firmly. Clone size, where shown, is once, few, many, or a class for clones that have expanded.

length	V	size	D	J	CDR3	DNA
16	TRBV4-1	NA	TRBD1	TRBJ1-5	CASSQDRPDREQPQHF	TGCGCCAGCAGCCAAGATCGACCGGACAGGGAACAGCCCCAGCATTTT
14	TRBV5-1	NA	TRBD1	TRBJ2-7	CASSLRTGVYEQYF	TGCGCCAGCAGCCTAAGGACAGGGGTCTACGAGCAGTACTTC
15	TRBV20-1	few	TRBD2	TRBJ2-7	CSARGTSGLSYEQYF	TGCAGTGCTAGAGGGACTAGCGGACTTTCCTACGAGCAGTACTTC
14	TRBV18	many	TRBD1	TRBJ2-7	CVSSPGGQVYEQYF	TGTGTCAGCTCGCCAGGAGGACAGGTCTACGAGCAGTACTTC
13	TRBV12-3/TRBV12-4	NA	TRBD1	TRBJ2-7	CASSLRRTGEQYF	TGTGCCAGCAGTTTGAGGAGGACAGGCGAGCAGTACTTC
14	TRBV4-1	few	TRBD1	TRBJ2-7	CASSQAADRVEQYF	TGCGCCAGCAGCCAAGCCGCAGACAGGGTCGAGCAGTACTTC
17	TRBV7-9	many	NA	TRBJ1-2	CASSLSARGGHNYGYTF	TGTGCCAGCAGTCTTTCTGCCCGAGGGGGGCACAACTATGGCTACACCTTC
17	TRBV20-1	once	TRBD2	TRBJ2-1	CSARSGTSGGLGNEQFF	TGCAGTGCTAGATCGGGGACTAGCGGGGGGCTTGGGAATGAGCAGTTCTTC
17	TRBV12-5	once	NA	TRBJ2-1	CASGLVNGPLGYNEQFF	TGTGCTAGTGGTTTGGTAAATGGACCTCTAGGCTACAATGAGCAGTTCTTC
14	TRBV12-3/TRBV12-4	few	TRBD1	TRBJ2-5	CASSWTGGSETQYF	TGTGCCAGCAGTTGGACAGGGGGCAGTGAGACCCAGTACTTC
18	TRBV7-8	NA	NA	TRBJ1-6	CASSLVGGTSGRNSPLHF	TGTGCCAGCAGCTTAGTTGGGGGGACAAGTGGGCGAAATTCACCCCTCCACTTT
14	TRBV12-3/TRBV12-4	few	NA	TRBJ2-7	CASKTAEFSYEQYF	TGTGCCAGCAAGACGGCCGAATTCTCCTACGAGCAGTACTTC
14	TRBV7-8	NA	NA	TRBJ2-7	CASNPFRASYEQYF	TGTGCCAGCAACCCCTTTCGGGCCTCCTACGAGCAGTACTTC
15	TRBV5-1	NA	TRBD2	TRBJ2-2	CASSFGLEVAGELFF	TGCGCCAGCAGCTTCGGACTAGAGGTTGCCGGGGAGCTGTTTTTT
15	TRBV5-1	NA	TRBD1	TRBJ1-5	CASSPTGNGNQPQHF	TGCGCCAGCAGCCCGACAGGGAATGGCAATCAGCCCCAGCATTTT
15	TRBV20-1	NA	NA	TRBJ2-5	CSASLAGLTQETQYF	TGCAGTGCTAGCCTCGCGGGACTTACGCAAGAGACCCAGTACTTC
17	TRBV29-1	few	NA	TRBJ1-5	CSVARAPGTAPNQPQHF	TGCAGCGTTGCCCGCGCTCCCGGGACGGCCCCCAATCAGCCCCAGCATTTT
13	TRBV29-1	few	NA	TRBJ2-1	CSVRKSGYNEQFF	TGCAGCGTAAGAAAGTCGGGGTACAATGAGCAGTTCTTC
17	TRBV9	NA	TRBD2	TRBJ2-2	CASSSSSGRARGGELFF	TGTGCCAGCAGCTCCTCCAGCGGGAGGGCCAGGGGCGGGGAGCTGTTTTTT
15	TRBV28	few	NA	TRBJ1-1	CASSPHNREKDEAFF	TGTGCCAGCAGTCCCCACAACAGGGAGAAGGATGAAGCTTTCTTT
14	TRBV9	many	NA	TRBJ2-6	CASSGYSGANVLTF	TGTGCCAGCAGCGGGTACTCTGGGGCCAACGTCCTGACTTTC
12	TRBV7-2	NA	TRBD2	TRBJ2-1	CASSLAGLAGEF	TGTGCCAGCAGCTTAGCGGGACTAGCGGGAGAGTTC
18	TRBV18	few	NA	TRBJ2-1	CASSPGFWDLMQYNEQFF	TGTGCCAGCTCACCAGGGTTCTGGGACTTGATGCAGTACAATGAGCAGTTCTTC
11	TRBV20-1	NA	TRBD1	TRBJ2-7	CSVRGQGEQYF	TGCAGTGTTAGGGGGCAGGGCGAGCAGTACTTC
14	TRBV7-8	NA	NA	TRBJ1-5	CASSFGGLNQPQHF	TGTGCCAGCAGCTTTGGTGGGCTGAATCAGCCCCAGCATTTT
17	TRBV5-1	once	NA	TRBJ2-6	CASSPGPTNSGANVLTF	TGCGCCAGCAGCCCCGGGCCCACAAACTCTGGGGCCAACGTCCTGACTTTC
17	TRBV9	NA	TRBD2	TRBJ2-5	CASSGRGLAGIQETQYF	TGTGCCAGCAGCGGCCGAGGACTAGCGGGAATCCAAGAGACCCAGTACTTC
14	TRBV12-3/TRBV12-4	few	TRBD2	TRBJ2-7	CASSSTSGDYEQYF	TGTGCCAGCAGTTCGACTAGCGGAGACTACGAGCAGTACTTC
16	TRBV5-5	few	NA	TRBJ2-1	CASSLGGTASYNEQFF	TGTGCCAGCAGCTTGGGGGGGACGGCCTCCTACAATGAGCAGTTCTTC
15	TRBV15	few	NA	TRBJ2-1	CATGRLASSYNEQFF	TGTGCCACCGGGAGGTTGGCTAGCTCCTACAATGAGCAGTTCTTC
14	TRBV5-1	NA	NA	TRBJ1-1	CASSLFFSNTEAFF	TGCGCCAGCAGCTTGTTTTTTTCGAACACTGAAGCTTTCTTT
11	TRBV29-1	NA	TRBD1	TRBJ1-1	CSAGTGGEAFF	TGCAGCGCCGGGACAGGCGGTGAAGCTTTCTTT
14	TRBV6-1	many	NA	TRBJ2-4	CASRPGAAKNIQYF	TGTGCCAGCAGGCCCGGGGCCGCCAAAAACATTCAGTACTTC
15	TRBV4-3	NA	NA	TRBJ1-2	CASSQDKASNYGYTF	TGCGCCAGCAGCCAAGATAAGGCCTCTAACTATGGCTACACCTTC
12	TRBV12-3/TRBV12-4	many	NA	TRBJ2-5	CASTGGRETQYF	TGTGCCAGCACGGGGGGCCGGGAGACCCAGTACTTC
12	TRBV3-1	NA	NA	TRBJ1-2	CASSYGTSGYTF	TGTGCCAGCAGCTACGGGACATCTGGCTACACCTTC
13	TRBV20-1	NA	TRBD2	TRBJ2-1	CSASSGRRSEQFF	TGCAGTGCTAGTAGCGGGAGAAGAAGTGAGCAGTTCTTC
13	TRBV12-3/TRBV12-4	many	NA	TRBJ2-1	CASSFGGYNEQFF	TGTGCCAGCAGTTTTGGGGGCTACAATGAGCAGTTCTTC
18	TRBV12-3/TRBV12-4	many	TRBD2	TRBJ2-7	CASSNLRPSGGLSYEQYF	TGTGCCAGCAGCAATCTTCGTCCTAGCGGGGGCCTCTCCTACGAGCAGTACTTC
14	TRBV3-1	NA	NA	TRBJ2-3	CASSVGTPGDTQYF	TGTGCCAGCAGCGTTGGGACGCCGGGCGATACGCAGTATTTT
15	TRBV5-1	NA	TRBD1	TRBJ1-1	CASSSAPRGQTEAFF	TGCGCCAGCAGCTCTGCTCCCAGGGGACAGACTGAAGCTTTCTTT
15	TRBV5-1	few	NA	TRBJ2-7	CASSLEGGPYYEQYF	TGCGCCAGCAGCTTGGAGGGAGGTCCTTACTACGAGCAGTACTTC
17	TRBV20-1	NA	TRBD2	TRBJ2-1	CSASSRTSGRGGDEQFF	TGCAGTGCTAGTTCCCGGACTAGCGGGAGGGGAGGGGATGAGCAGTTCTTC
19	TRBV7-6	NA	NA	TRBJ2-1	CASSLSRVARRDWRNEQFF	TGTGCCAGCAGCTTATCCCGGGTGGCAAGGCGGGATTGGAGGAATGAGCAGTTCTTC
14	TRBV12-3/TRBV12-4	NA	NA	TRBJ1-5	CASSLNDVRQPQHF	TGTGCCAGCAGCCTGAACGATGTCCGGCAGCCCCAGCATTTT
14	TRBV20-1	once	NA	TRBJ1-2	CSAPLTGGTYGYTF	TGCAGTGCTCCTTTGACAGGAGGAACCTATGGCTACACCTTC
11	TRBV29-1	NA	NA	TRBJ1-5	CSVERDSTQHF	TGCAGCGTTGAAAGGGACTCGACTCAGCATTTT
15	TRBV2	NA	TRBD1	TRBJ2-7	CASSAQRDRVDEQYF	TGTGCCAGCAGTGCCCAACGGGACAGGGTCGACGAGCAGTACTTC
12	TRBV18	NA	NA	TRBJ2-7	CASSPAVREQYF	TGTGCCAGCTCACCAGCTGTGCGCGAGCAGTACTTC
15	TRBV20-1	few	NA	TRBJ2-3	CSARDPATPADTQYF	TGCAGTGCTAGAGATCCTGCTACCCCCGCAGATACGCAGTATTTT
14	TRBV29-1	many	TRBD1	TRBJ2-3	CSVVPRGSTDTQYF	TGCAGCGTCGTACCCAGGGGGAGCACAGATACGCAGTATTTT
14	TRBV29-1	few	TRBD2	TRBJ2-1	CSVVRLAGGYEQFF	TGCAGCGTCGTACGACTAGCGGGAGGCTATGAGCAGTTCTTC